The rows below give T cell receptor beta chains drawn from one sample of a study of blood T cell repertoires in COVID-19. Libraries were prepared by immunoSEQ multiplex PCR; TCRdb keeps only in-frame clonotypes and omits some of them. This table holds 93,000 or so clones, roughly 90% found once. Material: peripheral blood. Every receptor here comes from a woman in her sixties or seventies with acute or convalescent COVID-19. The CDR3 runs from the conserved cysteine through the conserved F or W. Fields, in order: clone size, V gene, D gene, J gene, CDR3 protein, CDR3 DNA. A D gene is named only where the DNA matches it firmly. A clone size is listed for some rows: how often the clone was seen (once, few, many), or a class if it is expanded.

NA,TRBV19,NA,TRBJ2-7,CASSQGYEQYF,TGTGCCAGTAGTCAGGGTTACGAGCAGTACTTC
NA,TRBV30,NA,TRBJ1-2,CAQWGHGYTF,TGTGCCCAGTGGGGGCATGGCTACACCTTC
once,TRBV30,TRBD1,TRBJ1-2,CAWSAQTGNYGYTF,TGTGCCTGGAGTGCTCAGACAGGGAACTATGGCTACACCTTC
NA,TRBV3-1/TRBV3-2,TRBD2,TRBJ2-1,CASSQDLPGVKRGRVNEQFF,TGTGCCAGCAGCCAAGATCTACCCGGGGTCAAGCGGGGACGGGTCAATGAGCAGTTCTTC
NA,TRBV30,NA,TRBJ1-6,CAWSIGRGTSPLHF,TGTGCCTGGAGTATCGGGAGGGGAACCTCACCCCTCCACTTT
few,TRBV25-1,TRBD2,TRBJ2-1,CASSDWTRSEQFF,TGTGCCAGCAGTGATTGGACTAGGTCTGAGCAGTTCTTC
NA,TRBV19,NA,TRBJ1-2,CASSTTSLGYTF,TGTGCCAGTAGTACAACATCTTTAGGCTACACCTTC
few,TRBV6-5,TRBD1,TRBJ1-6,CASREDRDHSPLHF,TGTGCCAGCAGAGAGGACAGGGATCATTCACCCCTCCACTTT
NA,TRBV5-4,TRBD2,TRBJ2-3,CASSLRLAGDTDTQYF,TGTGCCAGCAGCTTGCGATTAGCGGGAGACACAGATACGCAGTATTTT
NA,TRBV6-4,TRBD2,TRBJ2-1,CASGKEAGVRGEQFF,TGTGCCAGCGGCAAAGAAGCGGGAGTCCGGGGTGAGCAGTTCTTC
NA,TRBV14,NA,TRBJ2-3,CASSLRVLAGSPRDTQYF,TGTGCCAGCAGCTTAAGAGTACTTGCGGGAAGCCCAAGGGATACGCAGTATTTT
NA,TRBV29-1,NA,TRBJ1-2,CSVRTASFYTF,TGCAGCGTTAGGACAGCTTCTTTCTACACCTTC
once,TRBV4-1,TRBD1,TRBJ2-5,CASSQDGTGEQETQYF,TGCGCCAGCAGCCAAGACGGGACAGGGGAACAAGAGACCCAGTACTTC
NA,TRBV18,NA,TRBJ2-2,CAVTDSITGELFF,TGTGCCGTGACTGACAGCATTACCGGGGAGCTGTTTTTT
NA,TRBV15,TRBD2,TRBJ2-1,CATSPSGTSGHNEQFF,TGTGCCACCAGCCCTTCCGGGACTAGCGGACACAATGAGCAGTTCTTC
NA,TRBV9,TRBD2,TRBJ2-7,CASSVGLAGEYEQYF,TGTGCCAGCAGCGTGGGACTAGCGGGAGAGTACGAGCAGTACTTC
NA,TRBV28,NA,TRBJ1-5,CASTTQGSLQPQHF,TGTGCCAGCACCACCCAGGGAAGTCTTCAGCCCCAGCATTTT
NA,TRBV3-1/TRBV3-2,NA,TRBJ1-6,CASSQASYNSPLHF,TGTGCCAGCAGCCAAGCATCCTATAATTCACCCCTCCACTTT
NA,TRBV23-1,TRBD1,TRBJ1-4,CASSHRQGPNEKLFF,TGCGCCAGCAGTCACCGACAGGGGCCTAATGAAAAACTGTTTTTT
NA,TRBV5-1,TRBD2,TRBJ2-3,CASSSPQRGSTDTQYF,TGCGCCAGCAGCTCCCCCCAGCGGGGGAGCACAGATACGCAGTATTTT
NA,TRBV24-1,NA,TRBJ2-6,CATSDPVSGANVLTF,TGTGCCACCAGTGACCCAGTCTCTGGGGCCAACGTCCTGACTTTC
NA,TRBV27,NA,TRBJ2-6,CASSLSLAGANVLTF,TGTGCCAGCAGTTTATCACTGGCTGGGGCCAACGTCCTGACTTTC
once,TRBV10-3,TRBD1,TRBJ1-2,CAIGEDRADGYTF,TGTGCCATCGGGGAGGACAGGGCGGATGGCTACACCTTC
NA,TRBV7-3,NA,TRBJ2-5,CASSLGPTQETQYF,TGTGCCAGCAGCTTAGGGCCGACCCAAGAGACCCAGTACTTC
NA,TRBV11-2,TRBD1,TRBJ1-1,CASSLGRQGLRNTEAFF,TGTGCCAGCAGCTTAGGTCGACAGGGGCTGAGGAACACTGAAGCTTTCTTT
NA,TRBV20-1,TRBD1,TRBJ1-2,CSASPGQLLYGYTF,TGCAGTGCTAGTCCGGGACAGCTTCTCTATGGCTACACCTTC
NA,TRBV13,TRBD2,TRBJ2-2,CASSLRTSSTGELFF,TGTGCCAGCAGTCTTCGGACTAGCTCCACCGGGGAGCTGTTTTTT
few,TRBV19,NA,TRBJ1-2,CASSPVGVGYTF,TGTGCCAGTAGCCCCGTCGGGGTCGGCTACACCTTC
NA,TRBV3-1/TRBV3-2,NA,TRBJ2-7,CASSQRDSYEQYF,TGTGCCAGCAGCCAACGAGACAGCTACGAGCAGTACTTC
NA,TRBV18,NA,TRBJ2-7,CASSPGDEQYF,TGTGCCAGCTCACCGGGCGACGAGCAGTACTTC
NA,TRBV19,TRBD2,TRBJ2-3,CASSLGWTSGRVTGRGDTQYF,TGTGCCAGTAGTCTAGGGTGGACTAGCGGGAGAGTAACGGGACGTGGAGATACGCAGTATTTT
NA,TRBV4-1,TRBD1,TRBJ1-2,CASSHGQDYGYTF,TGCGCCAGCAGCCACGGACAGGACTATGGCTACACCTTC
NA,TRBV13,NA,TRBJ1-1,CASSPGRGLNTEAFF,TGTGCCAGCAGCCCCGGGAGGGGTCTGAACACTGAAGCTTTCTTT
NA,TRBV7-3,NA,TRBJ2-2,CASSSQRDGELFF,TGTGCCAGCAGCTCCCAGAGGGACGGGGAGCTGTTTTTT
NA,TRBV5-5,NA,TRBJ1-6,CASTSGWGGPLHF,TGTGCCAGCACCAGCGGCTGGGGAGGACCCCTCCACTTT
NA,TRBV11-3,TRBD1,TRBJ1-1,CASSSGTGLPEAFF,TGTGCCAGCAGCTCCGGGACAGGCTTACCTGAAGCTTTCTTT
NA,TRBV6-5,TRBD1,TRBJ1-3,CASSTLGGNTIYF,TGTGCCAGCAGTACCCTAGGGGGCAACACCATATATTTT
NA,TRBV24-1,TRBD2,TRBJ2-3,CATSDFTSGTTDTQYF,TGTGCCACCAGTGATTTTACTAGCGGGACAACGGATACGCAGTATTTT
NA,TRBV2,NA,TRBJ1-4,CASSAYEKLFF,TGTGCCAGCAGTGCGTATGAAAAACTGTTTTTT
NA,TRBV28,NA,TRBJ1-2,CASSSSRVPVHYGYTF,TGTGCCAGCAGTTCAAGCAGGGTTCCGGTTCACTATGGCTACACCTTC
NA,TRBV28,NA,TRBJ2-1,CASSSLSGGTYNEQFF,TGTGCCAGCAGTTCCCTCAGCGGCGGGACCTACAATGAGCAGTTCTTC
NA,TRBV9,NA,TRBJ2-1,CASSVGLLGEQFF,TGTGCCAGCAGCGTTGGACTTCTCGGTGAGCAGTTCTTC
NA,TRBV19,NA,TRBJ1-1,CASSILENTEAFF,TGTGCCAGTAGTATTCTAGAGAACACTGAAGCTTTCTTT
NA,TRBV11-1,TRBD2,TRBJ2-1,CASSKTSETYNEQFF,TGTGCCAGCAGCAAGACTAGCGAAACCTACAATGAGCAGTTCTTC
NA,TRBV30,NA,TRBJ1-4,CAWSVGEDNEKLFF,TGTGCCTGGAGTGTCGGGGAGGATAATGAAAAACTGTTTTTT
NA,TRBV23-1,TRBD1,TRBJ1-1,CASTPTGTENTEAFF,TGCGCCAGCACCCCTACCGGGACAGAAAACACTGAAGCTTTCTTT
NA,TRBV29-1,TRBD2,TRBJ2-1,CSVVLFERVAGNEQFF,TGCAGCGTTGTCCTTTTCGAACGGGTAGCGGGAAATGAGCAGTTCTTC
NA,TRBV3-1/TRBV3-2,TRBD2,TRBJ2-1,CASSQELADSYNEQFF,TGTGCCAGCAGCCAAGAACTAGCGGACTCCTACAATGAGCAGTTCTTC
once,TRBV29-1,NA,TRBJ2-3,CSVFTSGHGTDTQYF,TGCAGCGTTTTTACGTCAGGGCACGGCACAGATACGCAGTATTTT
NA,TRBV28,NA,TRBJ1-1,CASSFGMNTEAFF,TGTGCCAGCAGTTTCGGGATGAACACTGAAGCTTTCTTT
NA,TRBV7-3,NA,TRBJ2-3,CASSLRNAVFSTDTQYF,TGTGCCAGCAGCTTAAGGAACGCGGTCTTTAGCACAGATACGCAGTATTTT
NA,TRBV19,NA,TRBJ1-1,CASTYREGTPIEAFF,TGTGCCAGTACGTACAGGGAGGGGACACCCATTGAAGCTTTCTTT
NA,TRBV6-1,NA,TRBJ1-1,CASSEARGTEAFF,TGTGCCAGCAGTGAAGCAAGGGGCACTGAAGCTTTCTTT
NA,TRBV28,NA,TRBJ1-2,CATSERGGLGANYGYTF,TGTGCTACTTCCGAGAGGGGAGGGCTGGGAGCTAACTATGGCTACACCTTC
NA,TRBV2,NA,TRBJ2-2,CASSGTPNTGELFF,TGTGCCAGCAGTGGTACTCCTAACACCGGGGAGCTGTTTTTT
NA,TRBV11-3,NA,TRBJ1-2,CASSSDSFLYGYTF,TGTGCCAGCAGCTCCGACAGTTTTCTCTATGGCTACACCTTC
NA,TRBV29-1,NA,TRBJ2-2,CSVETGSGTGELFF,TGCAGCGTTGAGACAGGGAGCGGGACCGGGGAGCTGTTTTTT
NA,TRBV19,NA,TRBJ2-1,CASSLDSNSYNEQFF,TGTGCCAGTAGTCTGGACAGTAACTCCTACAATGAGCAGTTCTTC
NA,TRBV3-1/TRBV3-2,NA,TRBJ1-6,CASSFPGYNSPLHF,TGTGCCAGCAGCTTCCCGGGTTATAATTCACCCCTCCACTTT
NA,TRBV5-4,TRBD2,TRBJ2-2,CASSPGGTYTGELFF,TGTGCCAGCAGCCCCGGGGGGACCTACACCGGGGAGCTGTTTTTT